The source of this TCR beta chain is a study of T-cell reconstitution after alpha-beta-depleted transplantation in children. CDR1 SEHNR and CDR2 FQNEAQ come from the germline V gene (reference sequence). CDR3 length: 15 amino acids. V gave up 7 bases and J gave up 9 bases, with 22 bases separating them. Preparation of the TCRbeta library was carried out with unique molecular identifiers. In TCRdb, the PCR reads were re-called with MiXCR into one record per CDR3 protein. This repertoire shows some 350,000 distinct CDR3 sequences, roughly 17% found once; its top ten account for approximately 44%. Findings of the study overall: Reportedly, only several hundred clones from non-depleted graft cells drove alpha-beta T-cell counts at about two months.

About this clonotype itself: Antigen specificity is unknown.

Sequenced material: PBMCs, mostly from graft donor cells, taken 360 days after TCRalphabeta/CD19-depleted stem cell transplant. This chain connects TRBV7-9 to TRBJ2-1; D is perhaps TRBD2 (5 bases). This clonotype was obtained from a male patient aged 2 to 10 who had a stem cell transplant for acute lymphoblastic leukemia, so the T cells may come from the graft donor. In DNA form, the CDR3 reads TGTGCCAGCACCCCGCGGGCAGGAAATAATCTTGAGCAGTTCTTC. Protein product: CASTPRAGNNLEQFF.